This passage covers 24 T cell receptor beta chains from one sample sequenced in a study of response to subunit inactivated influenza vaccine. A single record per CDR3 protein comes from TCRdb applying MiXCR to the RT-PCR reads. The data contain approximately 520,000 distinct CDR3 sequences, about 25% of them seen just once; the ten biggest clones take up 1.5% to 2%. The material sequenced was CD4+ T cells sorted from PBMCs, taken roughly 5 days after vaccination. The receptor set was obtained from a man over 45 who received an inactivated influenza vaccine.

V is TRBV3-1 and J is TRBJ2-7, with 12 positions matching TRBD1. Germline assignment: CDR1 LGHDT and CDR2 YNNKEL (reference sequence). CDR3 size: 15 residues. The V segment lost 5 bases and the J segment 7 bases; nucleotides outside the gene matches: 9. CDR3 amino acids: CASSFWGQGAREQYF. The CDR3 nucleotides read TGTGCCAGCAGCTTTTGGGGACAGGGGGCACGAGAGCAGTACTTC.

The chain joins TRBV12-3 or TRBV12-4 to TRBJ2-1; a weak D match, TRBD2 (6 bases). Trimming shortened V by 7 bases and J by 4 bases, and 11 bases separated the two germline ends. The CDR3 spans 13 residues. In DNA, the CDR3 is TGTGCCAGCACCCTGGGGGGATACAATGAGCAGTTCTTC. Protein: CASTLGGYNEQFF.

The chain couples TRBV10-3 to TRBJ1-1; no definite D call. The germline CDR1 and CDR2 sequences are ENHRY and SYGVKD. The CDR3 contains 14 residues. With 2 bases removed from V and 0 bases from J, the gap between germline ends came to 7 bases. The CDR3 DNA sequence: TGTGCCATCAGTGAGACTGGCGTGAACACTGAAGCTTTCTTT. Protein product: CAISETGVNTEAFF.

This clonotype was detected a few times. The gene calls are TRBV6-1 and TRBJ1-5; D remains ambiguous. Between the trimmed V and J ends, which lost 5 bases and 6 bases, there was a span of 14 bases. The CDR3 spans 14 residues. Per germline, CDR1 MNHNS and CDR2 SASEGT. CDR3 protein: CASSIGPRSQPQHF. CDR3 bases: TGTGCCAGCAGTATCGGACCCAGGAGTCAGCCCCAGCATTTT.

This rearrangement joins TRBV5-1 to TRBJ1-4; D not certain. Germline V gene data show CDR1 as SGHRS and CDR2 as YFSETQ. V was pared by 0 bases and J by 2 bases, with 8 bases between. This CDR3 contains 15 residues. CDR3 nucleotides: TGCGCCAGCAGCTTGGTAACCGGGACTAATGAAAAACTGTTTTTT. Amino acids: CASSLVTGTNEKLFF.

The rearrangement uses TRBV12-3 or TRBV12-4 and TRBJ1-5, with 7 bases aligning to TRBD1. The trim removed 4 bases at V and 7 bases at J, leaving 4 bases unmatched. This CDR3 contains 13 residues. In DNA, the CDR3 is TGTGCCAGCAGTTCAGCAGGGGGGCAGCCCCAGCATTTT. Protein: CASSSAGGQPQHF.

J is TRBJ2-2 and V is TRBV24-1; 7 bases map to TRBD1. The CDR3 sequence is 18 residues long. Germline V gene sequence: CDR1 KGHDR, CDR2 SFDVKD. V shed 2 bases and J 2 bases; nucleotides not matched to a gene: 10. The CDR3 is CATSDWTGRSINTGELFF. DNA for the CDR3: TGTGCCACCAGTGATTGGACAGGCCGAAGTATTAACACCGGGGAGCTGTTTTTT.

There are a few counts of this clonotype. The chain is built from TRBV29-1 and TRBJ2-1; D is unclear. The CDR3 contains 13 residues. Germline CDR1 is SQVTM and CDR2 is ANQGSEA. V was shortened by 5 bases and J by 7 bases, with 15 bases between the two germline ends. CDR3 DNA: TGCAGCGTTCTTGAGTCCCACGGGAATGAGCAGTTCTTC. Its protein is CSVLESHGNEQFF.

This clonotype showed up just a few times. This chain connects TRBV20-1 to TRBJ2-7, with D unclear. CDR1 and CDR2 (germline): DFQATT, SNEGSKA (reference sequence). The CDR3 loop spans 11 amino acids. V was trimmed by 5 bases and J by 2 bases, leaving 7 bases between them. For the CDR3, the DNA is TGCAGTGCTCCTTCCACCTACGAGCAGTACTTC. It translates to CSAPSTYEQYF.

This clonotype was recorded a few times. The chain joins TRBV20-1 to TRBJ2-1; maybe TRBD2 (5 bases). Looked up from germline, CDR1 is DFQATT and CDR2 is SNEGSKA (reference sequence). The CDR3 consists of 15 residues. Here the CDR3 DNA reads TGCAGGGCCGGCCCCACGGGAAGCTCCTACAATGAGCAGTTCTTC. Protein product: CRAGPTGSSYNEQFF.

This clonotype was detected ten times or more. The gene calls are TRBV10-3 and TRBJ2-1; the match to TRBD2 covers 13 bases. The junction had 9 bases not matched to a gene; V was cut back by 9 bases and J by 10 bases. CDR3 length equals 14 residues. Germline V CDR1 and CDR2: ENHRY, SYGVKD. Here the CDR3 reads CAIGLAGEMIEQFF. DNA for the CDR3: TGTGCCATTGGACTAGCGGGAGAGATGATCGAGCAGTTCTTC.

Details on this clonotype: The conserved final phenylalanine or tryptophan is absent from the CDR3, which likely points to a read error. The chain combines TRBV24-1 with TRBJ2-5; D unclear. This CDR3 spans 11 amino acids. V was trimmed by 4 bases and J by 10 bases, leaving 9 bases between them. Germline values: CDR1 KGHDR, CDR2 SFDVKD. Here the CDR3 DNA reads TGTGCCACCAGTGAGGGGAATGACCAGTACTTG. It is translated as CATSEGNDQYL.

The J gene is TRBJ2-7, the V gene TRBV9; TRBD2 aligns across 10 bases. This CDR3 has 16 amino acids. V was pared by 2 bases and J by 3 bases, with 8 bases of the junction left unmatched. In germline, CDR1 is SGDLS, CDR2 YYNGEE. This CDR3 is CASSVAGTSVIYEQYF. CDR3 in DNA: TGTGCCAGCAGCGTCGCCGGGACTAGCGTGATCTACGAGCAGTACTTC.

This clonotype was seen a handful of times. V gene TRBV7-2 combines with J gene TRBJ2-2; no reliable D call. This CDR3 contains 15 residues. Germline CDR1 SGHTA, CDR2 FQGNSA. V dropped 3 bases and J dropped 1 base, with 9 bases sitting between them. The CDR3 DNA reads TGTGCCAGCAGCTTTTCCGGTCAGAACACCGGGGAGCTGTTTTTT. Its translation is CASSFSGQNTGELFF.

This clonotype was counted a few times. The V and J genes are TRBV7-9 and TRBJ2-7; maybe TRBD1 (6 bases). Trimming removed 5 bases from V and 3 bases from J, with 14 bases in between. Per the germline V gene, CDR1 is SEHNR and CDR2 is FQNEAQ (reference sequence). The CDR3 runs 14 residues. Written as DNA, the CDR3 is TGTGCCAGCAGCCCCGGCCGGGACAACTACGAGCAGTACTTC. It codes for CASSPGRDNYEQYF.

This clonotype was detected a few times. This chain uses TRBV20-1 with TRBJ2-5; D could derive from TRBD1 or TRBD2 (6 bases each). Trimming shortened V by 6 bases and J by 3 bases, and 14 bases separated the two germline ends. The CDR3 length is 13 residues. Germline V gene lookup returns CDR1 DFQATT and CDR2 SNEGSKA (reference sequence). CDR3 coding DNA: TGCAGTGCACAACAGGGCGGGGAAGAGACCCAGTACTTC. Its protein is CSAQQGGEETQYF.

V and J are TRBV4-3 and TRBJ2-2, with D perhaps matching TRBD2 (6 bases). V was clipped by 1 base and J by 6 bases, with 9 bases between them. Per germline, CDR1 LGHNA and CDR2 YSLEER. The length of the CDR3 is 14 residues. This chain's CDR3 is CASSQGPGAGELFF. The CDR3 nucleotides are TGCGCCAGCAGCCAAGGGCCGGGGGCCGGGGAGCTGTTTTTT.

This sequence joins TRBV18 and TRBJ2-1; maybe TRBD2 (6 bases). Trimming left V 4 bases short and J 4 bases short, with 8 bases between. CDR3 size: 13 residues. From germline, CDR1 is KGHSH and CDR2 LQKENI. The CDR3 loop is CASSRGIYNEQFF. As DNA, the CDR3 is TGTGCCAGCTCACGCGGGATATACAATGAGCAGTTCTTC. Full variable domain (rest looked up from reference TRBV18 and TRBJ2-1): NAGVMQNPRHLVRRRGQEARLRCSPMKGHSHVYWYRQLPEEGLKFMVYLQKENIIDESGMPKERFSAEFPKEGPSILRIQQVVRGDSAAYFCASSRGIYNEQFFGPGTRLTVL.

This clonotype was counted only a few times. The rearrangement joins TRBV12-3 or TRBV12-4 to TRBJ2-2; unclear D gene. The length of the CDR3 is 13 residues. Trimming pared 5 bases from V and 3 bases from J, leaving 7 bases between. CDR3 bases: TGTGCCAGCAGTCGAAGAGACACCGGGGAGCTGTTTTTT. Its protein is CASSRRDTGELFF.

This clonotype was seen more than once but under ten times. The rearrangement joins TRBV20-1 to TRBJ2-7; D may be TRBD2 (5 bases). Trimming shortened V by 3 bases and J by 3 bases, and 12 bases separated the two germline ends. CDR3 size: 13 residues. CDR1 is DFQATT and CDR2 is SNEGSKA in the germline V gene (reference sequence). CDR3 sequence: CSASPGWRYEQYF. CDR3 sequence (DNA): TGCAGTGCTAGTCCGGGGTGGCGCTACGAGCAGTACTTC.

This clonotype was observed a few times. The chain recombines TRBV28 with TRBJ1-4; 8 bases line up with TRBD1. The trim removed 6 bases at V and 4 bases at J, leaving 10 bases unmatched. Germline-derived CDR1 and CDR2 are MDHEN and SYDVKM. The CDR3 is 16 residues long. This chain's CDR3 is CASRKDRGSGNEKLFF. In DNA form, the CDR3 reads TGTGCCAGCAGAAAAGACAGGGGCTCTGGTAATGAAAAACTGTTTTTT.

The J gene is TRBJ2-1, the V gene TRBV10-3; TRBD2 aligns across 16 bases. The germline CDR1 and CDR2 sequences are ENHRY and SYGVKD. The ends lost 4 bases at V and 0 bases at J; junction bases unmatched: 3. This CDR3 has 18 amino acids. The CDR3 DNA reads TGTGCCATCAGTGGGGGACTAGCGGGGGGGCCCTCCTACAATGAGCAGTTCTTC. Translating gives CAISGGLAGGPSYNEQFF.

The chain couples TRBV6-2 or TRBV6-3 to TRBJ2-2, with D perhaps matching TRBD2 (6 bases). V was cut by 8 bases and J by 2 bases, with 12 bases left in between. The CDR3 runs 14 residues. Germline values: CDR1 MNHEY, CDR2 SVGEGT. CDR3: CASDSGTNTGELFF. In nucleotides, the CDR3 is TGTGCCAGCGATTCCGGGACTAACACCGGGGAGCTGTTTTTT.

This clonotype turned up a few times. The chain carries TRBV5-4 and TRBJ2-7, with 7 bases that match TRBD1. V shed 4 bases, J shed 5 bases, and the junction held 9 bases outside the gene matches. The CDR3 has 14 amino acids. The germline gives CDR1 SGHNT, CDR2 YYREEE (reference sequence). The CDR3 protein is CASSPPGTEDEQYF. The DNA for the CDR3 is TGTGCCAGCAGCCCTCCCGGGACAGAAGACGAGCAGTACTTC. Full variable domain (outside the CDR3, taken from reference TRBV5-4 and TRBJ2-7): ETGVTQSPTHLIKTRGQQVTLRCSSQSGHNTVSWYQQALGQGPQFIFQYYREEENGRGNFPPRFSGLQFPNYSSELNVNALELDDSALYLCASSPPGTEDEQYFGPGTRLTVT.